The sequence of this T cell receptor beta chain was determined in a study of blood T cell repertoires in COVID-19. Across the study: Specimens from acute and convalescent COVID-19 originated in the United States, Italy and Spain. T cells, B-cell-depleted T cells, or PBMCs provided the cDNA or gDNA that served as material.

Trimming left V 5 bases short and J 2 bases short, with 4 bases between. The germline CDR1 and CDR2 sequences are SGHTA and FQGNSA. The CDR3 is 11 amino acids. In the authors' workflow: Using reference gene primer amplification, nucleated cell counts were estimated. Sequencing used immunoSEQ multiplex PCR; TCRdb keeps in-frame clones, though not all of them. The DNA gave D and trimming, while V, J and clone size come from that table. The sample has around 40,000 clones, about nine tenths seen once; the top ten hold 4.5% to 7%. The sequence was collected from an elderly woman with acute or convalescent COVID-19. V usage is TRBV7-2 and J usage is TRBJ2-7; D gene ambiguous. Sequencing was performed on peripheral blood. This chain's CDR3 is CASSPAYEQYF. The DNA of the CDR3 is TGTGCCAGCAGCCCCGCCTACGAGCAGTACTTC. The full variable domain, its missing parts supplied by reference TRBV7-2 and TRBJ2-7, is GAGVSQSPSNKVTEKGKDVELRCDPISGHTALYWYRQSLGQGLEFLIYFQGNSAPDKSGLPSDRFSAERTGGSVSTLTIQRTQQEDSAVYLCASSPAYEQYFGPGTRLTVT.